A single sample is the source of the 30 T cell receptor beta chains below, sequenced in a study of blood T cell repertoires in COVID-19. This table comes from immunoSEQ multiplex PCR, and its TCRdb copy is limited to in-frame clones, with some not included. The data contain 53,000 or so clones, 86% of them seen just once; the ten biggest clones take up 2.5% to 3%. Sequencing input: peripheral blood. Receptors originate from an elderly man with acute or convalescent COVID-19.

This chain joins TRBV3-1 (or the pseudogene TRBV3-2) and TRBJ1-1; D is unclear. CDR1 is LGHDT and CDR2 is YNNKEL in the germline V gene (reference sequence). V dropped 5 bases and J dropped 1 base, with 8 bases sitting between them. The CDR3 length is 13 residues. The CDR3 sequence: CASSEYRNTEAFF. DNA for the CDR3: TGTGCCAGCAGCGAGTACAGGAACACTGAAGCTTTCTTT.

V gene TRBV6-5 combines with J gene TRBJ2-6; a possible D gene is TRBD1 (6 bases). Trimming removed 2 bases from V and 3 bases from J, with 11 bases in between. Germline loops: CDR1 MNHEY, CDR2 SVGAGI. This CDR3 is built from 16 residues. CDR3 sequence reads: CASSYQGNVGANVLTF. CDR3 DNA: TGTGCCAGCAGTTACCAGGGGAACGTTGGGGCCAACGTCCTGACTTTC.

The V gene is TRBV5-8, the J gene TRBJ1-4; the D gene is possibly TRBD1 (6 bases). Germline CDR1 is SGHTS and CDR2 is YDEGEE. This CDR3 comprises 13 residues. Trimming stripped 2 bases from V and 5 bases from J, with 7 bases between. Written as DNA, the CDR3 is TGTGCCAGCAGCTTTGACAGGAATGAAAAACTGTTTTTT. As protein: CASSFDRNEKLFF.

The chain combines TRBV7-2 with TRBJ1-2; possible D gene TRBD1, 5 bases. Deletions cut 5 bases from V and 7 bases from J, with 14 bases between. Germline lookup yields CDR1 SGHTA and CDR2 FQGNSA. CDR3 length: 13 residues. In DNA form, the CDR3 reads TGTGCCAGCAGCGTACAGGCCGCGAGTGGCTACACCTTC. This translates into CASSVQAASGYTF.

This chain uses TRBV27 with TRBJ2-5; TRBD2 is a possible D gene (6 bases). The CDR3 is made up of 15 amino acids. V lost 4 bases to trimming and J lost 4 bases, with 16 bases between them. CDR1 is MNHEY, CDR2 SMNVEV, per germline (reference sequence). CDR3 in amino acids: CASSYRVGGRETQYF. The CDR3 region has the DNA TGTGCCAGCAGTTACCGCGTGGGGGGAAGAGAGACCCAGTACTTC.

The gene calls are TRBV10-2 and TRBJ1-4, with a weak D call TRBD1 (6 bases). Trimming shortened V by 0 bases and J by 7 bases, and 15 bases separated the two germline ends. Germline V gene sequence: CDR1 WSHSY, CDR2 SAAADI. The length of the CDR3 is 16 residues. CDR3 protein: CASSESGGGRGEKLFF. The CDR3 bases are TGCGCCAGCAGTGAGTCAGGCGGGGGCCGGGGTGAAAAACTGTTTTTT.

The CDR3 is CASSTGQAYNEQFF. As DNA, the CDR3 is TGTGCCAGCAGTACTGGACAGGCCTACAATGAGCAGTTCTTC. The rearrangement links TRBV6-7 to TRBJ2-1; 7 bases fit TRBD1. TRBV6-7 is flagged as an ORF with uncertain function. CDR3 length: 14 residues. With V trimmed by 5 bases and J by 2 bases, 3 bases remained unmatched.

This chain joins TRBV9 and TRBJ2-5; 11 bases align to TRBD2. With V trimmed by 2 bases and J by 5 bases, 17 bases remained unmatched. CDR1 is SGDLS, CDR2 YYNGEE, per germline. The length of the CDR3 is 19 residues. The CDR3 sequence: CASSVPIGLAGSGRETQYF. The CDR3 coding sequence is TGTGCCAGCAGCGTGCCCATAGGACTAGCGGGTTCGGGCAGGGAGACCCAGTACTTC.

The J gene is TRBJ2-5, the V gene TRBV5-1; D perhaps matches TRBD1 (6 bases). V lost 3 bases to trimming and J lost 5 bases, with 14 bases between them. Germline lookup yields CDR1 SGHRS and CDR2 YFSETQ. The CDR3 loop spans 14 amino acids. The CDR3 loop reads CASSSDSLGETQYF. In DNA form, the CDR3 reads TGCGCCAGCAGCTCGGACAGTTTGGGGGAGACCCAGTACTTC.

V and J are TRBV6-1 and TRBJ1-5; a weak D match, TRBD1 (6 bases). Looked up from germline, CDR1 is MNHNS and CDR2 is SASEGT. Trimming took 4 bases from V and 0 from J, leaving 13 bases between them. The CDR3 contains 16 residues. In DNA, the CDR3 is TGTGCCAGCAGTGCCCGGACAGCGCATAGCAATCAGCCCCAGCATTTT. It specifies CASSARTAHSNQPQHF.

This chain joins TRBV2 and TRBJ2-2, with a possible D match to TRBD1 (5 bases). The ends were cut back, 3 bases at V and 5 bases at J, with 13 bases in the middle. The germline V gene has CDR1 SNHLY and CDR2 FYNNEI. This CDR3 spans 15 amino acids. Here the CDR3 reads CASSDSGLRTGELFF. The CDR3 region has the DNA TGTGCCAGCAGTGACTCAGGGCTGAGGACCGGGGAGCTGTTTTTT.

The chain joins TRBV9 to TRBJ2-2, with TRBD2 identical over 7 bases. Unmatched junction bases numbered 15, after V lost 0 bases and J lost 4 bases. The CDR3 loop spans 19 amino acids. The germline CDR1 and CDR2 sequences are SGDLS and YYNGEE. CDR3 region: CASSVVPGGRGRSTGELFF. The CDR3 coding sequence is TGTGCCAGCAGCGTAGTCCCCGGGGGGAGGGGAAGAAGCACCGGGGAGCTGTTTTTT.

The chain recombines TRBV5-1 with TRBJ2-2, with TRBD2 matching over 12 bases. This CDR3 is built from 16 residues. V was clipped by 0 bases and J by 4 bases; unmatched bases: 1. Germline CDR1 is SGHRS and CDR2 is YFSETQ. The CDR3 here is CASSLGTSGVTGELFF. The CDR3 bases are TGCGCCAGCAGCTTGGGGACTAGCGGGGTCACCGGGGAGCTGTTTTTT. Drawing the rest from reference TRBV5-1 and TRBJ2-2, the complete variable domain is KAGVTQTPRYLIKTRGQQVTLSCSPISGHRSVSWYQQTPGQGLQFLFEYFSETQRNKGNFPGRFSGRQFSNSRSEMNVSTLELGDSALYLCASSLGTSGVTGELFFGEGSRLTVL.

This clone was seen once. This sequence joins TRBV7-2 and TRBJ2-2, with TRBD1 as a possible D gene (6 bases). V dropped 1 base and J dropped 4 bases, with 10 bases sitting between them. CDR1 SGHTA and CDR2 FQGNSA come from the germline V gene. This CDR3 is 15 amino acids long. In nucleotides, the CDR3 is TGTGCCAGCAGCTTAGGGCAGGGGAGCACCGGGGAGCTGTTTTTT. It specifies CASSLGQGSTGELFF.

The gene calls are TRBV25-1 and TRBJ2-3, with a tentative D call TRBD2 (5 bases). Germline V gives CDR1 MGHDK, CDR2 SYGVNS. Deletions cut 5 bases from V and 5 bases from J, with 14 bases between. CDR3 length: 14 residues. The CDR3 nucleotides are TGTGCCAGCAGTCACCGGGGAGCCAAAGATACGCAGTATTTT. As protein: CASSHRGAKDTQYF.

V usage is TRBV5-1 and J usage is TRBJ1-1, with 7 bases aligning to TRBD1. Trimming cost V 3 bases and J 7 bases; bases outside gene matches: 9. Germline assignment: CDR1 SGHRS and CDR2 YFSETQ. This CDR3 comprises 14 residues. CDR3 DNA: TGCGCCAGCAGCTCGGGACAGCCGAACGGTGAAGCTTTCTTT. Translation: CASSSGQPNGEAFF.

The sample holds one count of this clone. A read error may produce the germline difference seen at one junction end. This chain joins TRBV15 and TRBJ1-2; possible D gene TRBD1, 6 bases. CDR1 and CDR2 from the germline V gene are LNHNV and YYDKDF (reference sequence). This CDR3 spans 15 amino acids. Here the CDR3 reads CATSRDRHTNYGYTF. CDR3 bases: TGTGCCACCAGCCGAGACAGGCATACTAACTATGGCTACACCTTC.

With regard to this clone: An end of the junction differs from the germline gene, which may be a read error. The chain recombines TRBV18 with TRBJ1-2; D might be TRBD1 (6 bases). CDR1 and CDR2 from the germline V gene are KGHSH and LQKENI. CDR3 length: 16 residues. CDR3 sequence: CASSPPGAVKGYSYTF. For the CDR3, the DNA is TGTGCCAGCTCACCACCGGGGGCCGTGAAGGGCTATAGCTACACCTTC.

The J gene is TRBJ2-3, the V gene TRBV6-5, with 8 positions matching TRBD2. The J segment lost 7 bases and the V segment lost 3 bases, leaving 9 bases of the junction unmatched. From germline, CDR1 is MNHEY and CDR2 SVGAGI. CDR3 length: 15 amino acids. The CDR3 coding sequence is TGTGCCAGCAGTTATATGGGCGGGGGGTTAAATACGCAGTATTTT. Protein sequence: CASSYMGGGLNTQYF.

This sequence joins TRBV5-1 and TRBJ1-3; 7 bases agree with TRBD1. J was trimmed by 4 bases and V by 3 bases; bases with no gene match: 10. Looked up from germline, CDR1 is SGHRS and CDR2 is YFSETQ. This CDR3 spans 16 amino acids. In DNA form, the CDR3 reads TGCGCCAGCAGCTCCGCGGGACAGACGCAAGGAAACACCATATATTTT. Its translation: CASSSAGQTQGNTIYF.

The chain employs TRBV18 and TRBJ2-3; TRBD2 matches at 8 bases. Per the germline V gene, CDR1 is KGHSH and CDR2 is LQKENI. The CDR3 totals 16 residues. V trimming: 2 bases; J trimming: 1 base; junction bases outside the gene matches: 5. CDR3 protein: CASSPVLRGGTDTQYF. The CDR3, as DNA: TGTGCCAGCTCACCAGTCTTGCGGGGGGGCACAGATACGCAGTATTTT.

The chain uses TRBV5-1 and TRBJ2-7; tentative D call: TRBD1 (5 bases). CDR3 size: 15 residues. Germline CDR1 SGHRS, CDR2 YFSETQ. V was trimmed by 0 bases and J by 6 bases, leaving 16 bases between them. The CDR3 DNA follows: TGCGCCAGCAGCTTGGCGGCAGGGAAACTGCTCGAGCAGTACTTC. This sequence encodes CASSLAAGKLLEQYF.

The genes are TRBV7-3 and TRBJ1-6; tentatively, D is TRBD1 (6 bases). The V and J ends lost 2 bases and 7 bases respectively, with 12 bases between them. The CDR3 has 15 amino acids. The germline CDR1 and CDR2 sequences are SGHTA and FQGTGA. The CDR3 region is CASSLAGGRNSPLHF. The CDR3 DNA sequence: TGTGCCAGCAGCTTAGCGGGGGGCAGGAATTCACCCCTCCACTTT.

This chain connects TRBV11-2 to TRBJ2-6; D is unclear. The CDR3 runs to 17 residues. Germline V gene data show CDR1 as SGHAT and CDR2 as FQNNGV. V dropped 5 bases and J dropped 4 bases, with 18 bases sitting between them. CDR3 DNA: TGTGCCAGCAGCCATTCCCTAGGTGGAACAGGGGCCAACGTCCTGACTTTC. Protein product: CASSHSLGGTGANVLTF.

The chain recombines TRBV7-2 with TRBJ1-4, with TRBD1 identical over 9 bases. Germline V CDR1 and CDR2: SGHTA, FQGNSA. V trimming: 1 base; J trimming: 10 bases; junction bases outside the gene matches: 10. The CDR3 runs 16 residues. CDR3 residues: CASSLDMWTGVGKLFF. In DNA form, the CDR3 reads TGTGCCAGCAGCTTAGATATGTGGACAGGGGTGGGAAAACTGTTTTTT.

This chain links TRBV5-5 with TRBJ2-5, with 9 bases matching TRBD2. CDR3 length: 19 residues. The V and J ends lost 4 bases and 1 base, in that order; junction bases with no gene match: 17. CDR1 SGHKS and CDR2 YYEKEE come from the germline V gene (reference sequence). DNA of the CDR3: TGTGCCAGCAGCCGAAGGGTATACTCTAGCGGGGTTAGCCAAGAGACCCAGTACTTC. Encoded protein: CASSRRVYSSGVSQETQYF.

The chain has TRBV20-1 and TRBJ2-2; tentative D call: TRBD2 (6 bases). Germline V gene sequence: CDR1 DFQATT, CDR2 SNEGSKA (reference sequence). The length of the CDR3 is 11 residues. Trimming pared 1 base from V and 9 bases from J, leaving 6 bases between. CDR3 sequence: CSARGGRELFF. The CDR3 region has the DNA TGCAGTGCTAGAGGCGGGAGGGAGCTGTTTTTT.

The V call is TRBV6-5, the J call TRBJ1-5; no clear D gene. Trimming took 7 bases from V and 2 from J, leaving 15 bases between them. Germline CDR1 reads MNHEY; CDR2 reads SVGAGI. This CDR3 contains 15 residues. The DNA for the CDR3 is TGTGCCAGCACCTTGGCGCGGGCCGGCAATCAGCCCCAGCATTTT. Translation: CASTLARAGNQPQHF.

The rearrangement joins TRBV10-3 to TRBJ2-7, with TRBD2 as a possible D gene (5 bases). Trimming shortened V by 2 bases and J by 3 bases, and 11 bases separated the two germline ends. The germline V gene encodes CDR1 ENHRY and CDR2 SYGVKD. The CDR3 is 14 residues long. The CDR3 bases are TGTGCCATCAGTGAGGGGTCCAGCGGCTACGAGCAGTACTTC. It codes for CAISEGSSGYEQYF.

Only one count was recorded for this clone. CDR3 amino acids: CASSDQKMFF. In nucleotides, the CDR3 is TGTGCCAGCAGCGACCAGAAGATGTTTTTT. This sequence joins TRBV9 and TRBJ2-2, with D unclear. V was pared by 3 bases and J by 15 bases, with 9 bases between. CDR1 and CDR2 (germline): SGDLS, YYNGEE. CDR3 size: 10 residues.